These T cell receptor beta chains were read from a single sample in a study of blood T cell repertoires in COVID-19. Clones were read by immunoSEQ multiplex PCR, and TCRdb kept only the in-frame ones, dropping some. In the table there are more than 450,000 clones, about 90% of which are singletons. Sequencing was carried out using PBMCs or T cells enriched from blood (not recorded which). The receptors were gathered from a woman aged 18-29 years who had recovered from COVID-19. CDR3s include the opening cysteine and the closing phenylalanine or tryptophan. The order of the fields is CDR3 protein, V gene, D gene, J gene. D genes are given only for firm matches.

cdr3_aa: CASSGLLSFYEQYF; v_call: TRBV2; d_call: NA; j_call: TRBJ2-7
cdr3_aa: CASSKQLRDTQYF; v_call: TRBV19; d_call: NA; j_call: TRBJ2-3
cdr3_aa: CASSPLAGGPYNEQFF; v_call: TRBV5-4; d_call: TRBD2; j_call: TRBJ2-1
cdr3_aa: CAWSPIFGSGFF; v_call: TRBV30; d_call: NA; j_call: TRBJ1-1
cdr3_aa: CASSLGPETSYNEQFF; v_call: TRBV5-4; d_call: NA; j_call: TRBJ2-1
cdr3_aa: CASSSTGSNYGYTF; v_call: TRBV28; d_call: NA; j_call: TRBJ1-2
cdr3_aa: CASSFSGASNEKLFF; v_call: TRBV6-5; d_call: NA; j_call: TRBJ1-4
cdr3_aa: CASSHSSGGILETQYF; v_call: TRBV7-9; d_call: TRBD2; j_call: TRBJ2-5
cdr3_aa: CASRPTGLVNTEAFF; v_call: TRBV19; d_call: NA; j_call: TRBJ1-1
cdr3_aa: CASSSGTGEEKLFF; v_call: TRBV10-1; d_call: TRBD1; j_call: TRBJ1-4
cdr3_aa: CASSLGTGNYGYTF; v_call: TRBV19; d_call: TRBD1; j_call: TRBJ1-2
cdr3_aa: CASSQDLLAGGLRETQYF; v_call: TRBV4-1; d_call: TRBD2; j_call: TRBJ2-5
cdr3_aa: CASSPNPGVQETQYF; v_call: TRBV5-4; d_call: NA; j_call: TRBJ2-5
cdr3_aa: CASSAQGAGNTIYF; v_call: TRBV2; d_call: NA; j_call: TRBJ1-3
cdr3_aa: CASSWRQVNTEAFF; v_call: TRBV6-5; d_call: NA; j_call: TRBJ1-1
cdr3_aa: CASSPSRQANYGYTF; v_call: TRBV2; d_call: NA; j_call: TRBJ1-2
cdr3_aa: CASSMSAGDQPQHF; v_call: TRBV19; d_call: NA; j_call: TRBJ1-5
cdr3_aa: CASSLSPRVNYGYTF; v_call: TRBV7-2; d_call: NA; j_call: TRBJ1-2
cdr3_aa: CASSIPRTVSTEAFF; v_call: TRBV19; d_call: NA; j_call: TRBJ1-1
cdr3_aa: CASSQEEGVEEQYF; v_call: TRBV4-1; d_call: NA; j_call: TRBJ2-7
cdr3_aa: CASRRTERDEQFF; v_call: TRBV9; d_call: NA; j_call: TRBJ2-1
cdr3_aa: CASSPRLQETQYF; v_call: TRBV7-3; d_call: NA; j_call: TRBJ2-5
cdr3_aa: CASSPLLGGLDGYTF; v_call: TRBV4-1; d_call: NA; j_call: TRBJ1-2
cdr3_aa: CASSSRTGSYLISEAFF; v_call: TRBV27; d_call: TRBD1; j_call: TRBJ1-1
cdr3_aa: CASRAQTSSGNTIYF; v_call: TRBV2; d_call: NA; j_call: TRBJ1-3
cdr3_aa: CAWSGDSFPTQYF; v_call: TRBV30; d_call: TRBD1; j_call: TRBJ2-3
cdr3_aa: CSVVIRTGGLPTLNTEAFF; v_call: TRBV29-1; d_call: TRBD1; j_call: TRBJ1-1
cdr3_aa: CASSLYQNYGYTF; v_call: TRBV7-6; d_call: NA; j_call: TRBJ1-2
cdr3_aa: CASSSVSGELFF; v_call: TRBV5-1; d_call: NA; j_call: TRBJ2-2
cdr3_aa: CASSLDRGGELFF; v_call: TRBV11-2; d_call: NA; j_call: TRBJ2-2
cdr3_aa: CASSFRSHTGELFF; v_call: TRBV4-1; d_call: NA; j_call: TRBJ2-2
cdr3_aa: CASSLGSSNTEAFF; v_call: TRBV7-9; d_call: NA; j_call: TRBJ1-1
cdr3_aa: CASSPPPDSEYTEAFF; v_call: TRBV18; d_call: NA; j_call: TRBJ1-1
cdr3_aa: CASSQDVGLGGTDTQYF; v_call: TRBV4-2; d_call: NA; j_call: TRBJ2-3
cdr3_aa: CAISEPGTTDEQFF; v_call: TRBV10-3; d_call: NA; j_call: TRBJ2-1
cdr3_aa: CASSVEEVNSPLHF; v_call: TRBV9; d_call: NA; j_call: TRBJ1-6
cdr3_aa: CASSWDRASNYGYTF; v_call: TRBV5-4; d_call: TRBD1; j_call: TRBJ1-2
cdr3_aa: CASSQDGGTEAFF; v_call: TRBV3-1/TRBV3-2; d_call: NA; j_call: TRBJ1-1
cdr3_aa: CASSPPGPVVNTEAFF; v_call: TRBV18; d_call: NA; j_call: TRBJ1-1
cdr3_aa: CASSVGPSSPLHF; v_call: TRBV9; d_call: NA; j_call: TRBJ1-6
cdr3_aa: CASSLGAGGQETQYF; v_call: TRBV7-9; d_call: TRBD2; j_call: TRBJ2-5
cdr3_aa: CASSPRSTSGEGNEQFF; v_call: TRBV7-2; d_call: TRBD2; j_call: TRBJ2-1
cdr3_aa: CASSPQGGEKLFF; v_call: TRBV27; d_call: TRBD1; j_call: TRBJ1-4
cdr3_aa: CASSLIGTSGGLSTDTQYF; v_call: TRBV28; d_call: TRBD2; j_call: TRBJ2-3
cdr3_aa: CASSRDGGKFF; v_call: TRBV11-2; d_call: TRBD2; j_call: TRBJ2-1
cdr3_aa: CASSSGLAGGNEQFF; v_call: TRBV4-1; d_call: TRBD2; j_call: TRBJ2-1
cdr3_aa: CASSQGGTGINQPQHF; v_call: TRBV3-1/TRBV3-2; d_call: TRBD1; j_call: TRBJ1-5
cdr3_aa: CASSESWGDTQYF; v_call: TRBV10-1; d_call: NA; j_call: TRBJ2-3
cdr3_aa: CAIRLTPVDSPLHF; v_call: TRBV10-3; d_call: NA; j_call: TRBJ1-6
cdr3_aa: CASSILSGLRNEQFF; v_call: TRBV7-2; d_call: NA; j_call: TRBJ2-1
cdr3_aa: CATSSNTGNTEAFF; v_call: TRBV15; d_call: NA; j_call: TRBJ1-1
cdr3_aa: CASSQDYRVGLAGGLDEQFF; v_call: TRBV4-1; d_call: TRBD2; j_call: TRBJ2-1
cdr3_aa: CASSGDPTGNTIYF; v_call: TRBV6-5; d_call: NA; j_call: TRBJ1-3
cdr3_aa: CASSLGGPSGNTIYF; v_call: TRBV5-1; d_call: NA; j_call: TRBJ1-3
cdr3_aa: CASSLDGGLNTEAFF; v_call: TRBV5-1; d_call: NA; j_call: TRBJ1-1
cdr3_aa: CASSRRQGGGYTF; v_call: TRBV3-1/TRBV3-2; d_call: TRBD1; j_call: TRBJ1-2
cdr3_aa: CASSRDRGTDTQYF; v_call: TRBV3-1/TRBV3-2; d_call: TRBD1; j_call: TRBJ2-3